This TCR beta chain is drawn from a study of vaccination and CD4 T cells after COVID-19. Treatment given: roughly 10-day PBMC culture with coronavirus spike peptide pools or control peptides (ViraFEST assay). The Oncomine TCR Beta short-read assay was applied to DNA of cultured CD4+ T cells. One entry per CDR3 protein results from TCRdb running MiXCR on the PCR reads. The sample contains around 19,000 distinct CDR3 sequences, roughly 40% of which appear only once. As concerns this clonotype: Its antigen remains unknown.

CDR1 and CDR2 from the germline V gene are SGHRS and YFSETQ. V gave up 0 bases and J gave up 0 bases, with 13 bases separating them. The CDR3 covers 17 residues. This TCR derives from a human donor who had recovered from COVID-19. Material: CD4+ T cells from blood, cultured in vitro. The chain couples TRBV5-1 to TRBJ2-1, with D unclear. The CDR3: CASSLALSSDSYNEQFF. The CDR3 DNA sequence: TGCGCCAGCAGCTTGGCCTTGAGTTCCGACTCCTACAATGAGCAGTTCTTC.